Included here is one T cell receptor (beta chain) sequence, with context. The antigen remains unidentified. The record originates from a study of CD8+CD57+ T cells in acquired aplastic anemia. Whole-study findings and limits: The CD8+ Simpson's diversity of patients and controls was not significantly different.

It was genomic DNA that served as the template for profiling TCR beta VDJ and CDR3. TCRdb reprocessed the reads via MiXCR and lists one record per CDR3 protein. Of 400,000 to 450,000 distinct CDR3 sequences in the sample, under 80% were seen once. Trimming removed 4 bases from V and 7 bases from J, with 17 bases in between. The CDR3 contains 13 residues. Germline-derived CDR1 and CDR2 are DFQATT and SNEGSKA (reference sequence). The rearrangement uses TRBV20-1 and TRBJ2-7, with no clear D. This sequence originates from a human donor in good health, serving as a control. The sequenced sample consisted of sorted CD4+, CD8+, or CD8+CD57+ T cells (not recorded which) from PBMCs. CDR3 nucleotides: TGCAGTGCTATAACACCGGTGGATTTAGAGCAGTACTTC. Translating gives CSAITPVDLEQYF.